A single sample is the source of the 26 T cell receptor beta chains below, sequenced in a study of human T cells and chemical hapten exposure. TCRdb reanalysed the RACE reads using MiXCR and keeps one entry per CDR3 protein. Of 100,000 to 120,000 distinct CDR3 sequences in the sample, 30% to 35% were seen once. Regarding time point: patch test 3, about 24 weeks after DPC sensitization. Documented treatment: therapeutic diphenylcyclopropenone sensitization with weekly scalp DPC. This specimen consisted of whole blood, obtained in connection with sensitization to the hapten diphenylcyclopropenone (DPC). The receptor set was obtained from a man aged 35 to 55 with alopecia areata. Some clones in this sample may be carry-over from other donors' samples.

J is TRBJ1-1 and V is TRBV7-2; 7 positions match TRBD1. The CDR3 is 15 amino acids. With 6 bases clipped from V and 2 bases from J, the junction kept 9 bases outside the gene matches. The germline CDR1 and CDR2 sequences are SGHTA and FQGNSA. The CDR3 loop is CASSHSTGKNTEAFF. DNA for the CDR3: TGTGCCAGCAGTCATTCGACAGGGAAAAACACTGAAGCTTTCTTT.

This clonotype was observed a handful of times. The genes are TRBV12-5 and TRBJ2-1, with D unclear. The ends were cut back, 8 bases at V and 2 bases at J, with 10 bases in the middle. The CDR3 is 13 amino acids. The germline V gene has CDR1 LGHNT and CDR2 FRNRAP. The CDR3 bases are TGTGCTAGTTGTAGGCCCCCCTACAATGAGCAGTTCTTC. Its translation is CASCRPPYNEQFF.

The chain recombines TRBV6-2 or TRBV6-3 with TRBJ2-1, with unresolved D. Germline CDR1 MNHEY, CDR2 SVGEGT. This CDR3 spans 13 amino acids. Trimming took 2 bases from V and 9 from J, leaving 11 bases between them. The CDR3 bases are TGTGCCAGCAGTTACAAAGTCACCGGTGAGCAGTTCTTC. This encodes CASSYKVTGEQFF.

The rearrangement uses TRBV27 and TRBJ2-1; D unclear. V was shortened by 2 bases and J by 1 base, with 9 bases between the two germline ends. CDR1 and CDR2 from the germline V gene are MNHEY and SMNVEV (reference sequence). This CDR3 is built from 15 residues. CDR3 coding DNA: TGTGCCAGCAGTTTAGGGTGGTCGTCCTACAATGAGCAGTTCTTC. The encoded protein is CASSLGWSSYNEQFF.

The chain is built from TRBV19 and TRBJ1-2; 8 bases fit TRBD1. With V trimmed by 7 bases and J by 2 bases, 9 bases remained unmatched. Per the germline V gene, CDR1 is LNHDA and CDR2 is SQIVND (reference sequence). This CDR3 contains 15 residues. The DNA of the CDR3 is TGTGCCAGTACGACAGGGGTTTGGACCAACTATGGCTACACCTTC. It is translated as CASTTGVWTNYGYTF.

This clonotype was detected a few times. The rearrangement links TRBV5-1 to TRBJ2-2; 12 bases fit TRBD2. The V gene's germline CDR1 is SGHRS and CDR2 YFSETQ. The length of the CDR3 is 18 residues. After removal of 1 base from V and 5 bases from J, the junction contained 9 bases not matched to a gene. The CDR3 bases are TGCGCCAGCAGCTTGACTAGCGGGAGGATTGTTGCAACCGGGGAGCTGTTTTTT. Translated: CASSLTSGRIVATGELFF. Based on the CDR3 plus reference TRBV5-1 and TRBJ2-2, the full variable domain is KAGVTQTPRYLIKTRGQQVTLSCSPISGHRSVSWYQQTPGQGLQFLFEYFSETQRNKGNFPGRFSGRQFSNSRSEMNVSTLELGDSALYLCASSLTSGRIVATGELFFGEGSRLTVL.

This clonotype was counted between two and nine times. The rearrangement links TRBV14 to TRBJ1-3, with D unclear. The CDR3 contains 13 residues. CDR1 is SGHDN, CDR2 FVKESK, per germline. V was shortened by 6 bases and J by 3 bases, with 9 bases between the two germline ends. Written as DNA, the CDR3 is TGTGCCAGCAGTGGAACAGTTGGAAACACCATATATTTT. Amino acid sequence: CASSGTVGNTIYF.

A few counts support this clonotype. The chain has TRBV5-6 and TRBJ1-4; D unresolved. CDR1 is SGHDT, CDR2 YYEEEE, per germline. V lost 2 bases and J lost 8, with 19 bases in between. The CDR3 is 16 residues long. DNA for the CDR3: TGTGCCAGCAGCTTCCAAGGACCGCTTCCGGACGAAAAACTGTTTTTT. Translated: CASSFQGPLPDEKLFF.

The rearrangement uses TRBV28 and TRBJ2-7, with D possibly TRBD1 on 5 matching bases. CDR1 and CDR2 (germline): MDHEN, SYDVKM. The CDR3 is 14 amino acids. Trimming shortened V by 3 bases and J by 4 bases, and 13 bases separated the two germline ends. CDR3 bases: TGTGCCAGCAGTTTCAACAGGATCGGGTACGAGCAGTACTTC. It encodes CASSFNRIGYEQYF.

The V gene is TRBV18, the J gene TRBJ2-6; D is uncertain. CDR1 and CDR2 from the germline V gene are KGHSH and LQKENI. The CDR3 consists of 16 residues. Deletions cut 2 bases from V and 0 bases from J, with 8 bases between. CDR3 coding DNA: TGTGCCAGCTCACCATATAGTGGCTCTGGGGCCAACGTCCTGACTTTC. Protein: CASSPYSGSGANVLTF. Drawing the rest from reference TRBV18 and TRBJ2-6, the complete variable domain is NAGVMQNPRHLVRRRGQEARLRCSPMKGHSHVYWYRQLPEEGLKFMVYLQKENIIDESGMPKERFSAEFPKEGPSILRIQQVVRGDSAAYFCASSPYSGSGANVLTFGAGSRLTVL.

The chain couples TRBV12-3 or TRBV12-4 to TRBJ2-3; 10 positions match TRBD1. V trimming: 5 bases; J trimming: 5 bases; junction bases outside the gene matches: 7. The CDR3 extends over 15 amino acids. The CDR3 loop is CASSRTGGIQDTQYF. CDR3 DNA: TGTGCCAGCAGTCGGACAGGGGGTATTCAAGATACGCAGTATTTT.

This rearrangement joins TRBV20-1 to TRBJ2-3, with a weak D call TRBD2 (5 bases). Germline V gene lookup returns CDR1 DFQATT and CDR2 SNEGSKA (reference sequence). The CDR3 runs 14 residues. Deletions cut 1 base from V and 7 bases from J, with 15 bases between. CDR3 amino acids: CSARVAGTLHTQYF. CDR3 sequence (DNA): TGCAGTGCTAGAGTTGCGGGCACCCTACATACGCAGTATTTT.

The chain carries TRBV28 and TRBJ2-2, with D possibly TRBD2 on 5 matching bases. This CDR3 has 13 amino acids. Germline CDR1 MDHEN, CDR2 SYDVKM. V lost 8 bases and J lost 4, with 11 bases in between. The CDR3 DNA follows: TGTGCCAGCCAAAAGGCGGGCACCGGGGAGCTGTTTTTT. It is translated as CASQKAGTGELFF.

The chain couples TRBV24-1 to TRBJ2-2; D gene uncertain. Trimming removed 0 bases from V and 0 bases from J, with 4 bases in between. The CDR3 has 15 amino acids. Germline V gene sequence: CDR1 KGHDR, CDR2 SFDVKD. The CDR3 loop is CATSDLGANTGELFF. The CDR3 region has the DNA TGTGCCACCAGTGATTTGGGGGCGAACACCGGGGAGCTGTTTTTT.

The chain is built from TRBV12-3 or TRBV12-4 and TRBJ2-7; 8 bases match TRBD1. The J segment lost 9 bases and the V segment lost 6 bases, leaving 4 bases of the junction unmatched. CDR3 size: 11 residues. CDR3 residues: CASSRQGWQYF. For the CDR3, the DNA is TGTGCCAGCAGCCGACAGGGGTGGCAGTACTTC.

The CDR3 sequence is CASSASVGAQYF. In nucleotides, the CDR3 is TGTGCCAGCAGCGCGTCCGTGGGGGCCCAGTACTTC. The gene calls are TRBV7-2 and TRBJ2-5; either TRBD1 or TRBD2 may supply D (5 bases each). V lost 5 bases to trimming and J lost 9 bases, with 13 bases between them. The CDR3 runs 12 residues. CDR1 and CDR2 (germline): SGHTA, FQGNSA.

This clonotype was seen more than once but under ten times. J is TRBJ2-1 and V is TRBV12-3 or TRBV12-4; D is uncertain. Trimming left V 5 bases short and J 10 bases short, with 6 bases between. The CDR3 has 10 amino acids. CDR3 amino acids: CASSPTEQFF. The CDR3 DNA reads TGTGCCAGCAGTCCTACGGAGCAGTTCTTC.

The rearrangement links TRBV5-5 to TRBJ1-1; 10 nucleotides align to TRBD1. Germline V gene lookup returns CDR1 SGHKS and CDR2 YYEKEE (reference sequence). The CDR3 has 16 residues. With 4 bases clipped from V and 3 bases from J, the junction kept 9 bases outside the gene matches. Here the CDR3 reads CASSPRTGGRYTEAFF. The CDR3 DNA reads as TGTGCCAGCAGCCCGAGGACAGGGGGGAGGTACACTGAAGCTTTCTTT.

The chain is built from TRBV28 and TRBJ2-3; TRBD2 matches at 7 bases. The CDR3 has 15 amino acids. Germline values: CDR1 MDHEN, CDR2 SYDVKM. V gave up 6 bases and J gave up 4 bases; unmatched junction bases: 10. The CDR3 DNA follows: TGTGCCAGCAGGGGTAGCGGGCGCTCGGCAGATACGCAGTATTTT. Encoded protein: CASRGSGRSADTQYF.

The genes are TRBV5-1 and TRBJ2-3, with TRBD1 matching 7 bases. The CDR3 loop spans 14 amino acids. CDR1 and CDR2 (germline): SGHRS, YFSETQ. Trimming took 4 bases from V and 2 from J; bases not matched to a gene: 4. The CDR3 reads CASSKTGDTDTQYF. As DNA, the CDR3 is TGCGCCAGCAGCAAAACAGGGGACACAGATACGCAGTATTTT. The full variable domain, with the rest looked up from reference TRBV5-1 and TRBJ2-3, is KAGVTQTPRYLIKTRGQQVTLSCSPISGHRSVSWYQQTPGQGLQFLFEYFSETQRNKGNFPGRFSGRQFSNSRSEMNVSTLELGDSALYLCASSKTGDTDTQYFGPGTRLTVL.

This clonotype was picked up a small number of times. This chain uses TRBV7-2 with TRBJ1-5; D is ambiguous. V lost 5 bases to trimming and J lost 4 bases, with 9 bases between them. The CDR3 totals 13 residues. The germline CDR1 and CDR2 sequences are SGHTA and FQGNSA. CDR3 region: CASSLQENQPQHF. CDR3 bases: TGTGCCAGCAGCCTCCAGGAAAATCAGCCCCAGCATTTT.

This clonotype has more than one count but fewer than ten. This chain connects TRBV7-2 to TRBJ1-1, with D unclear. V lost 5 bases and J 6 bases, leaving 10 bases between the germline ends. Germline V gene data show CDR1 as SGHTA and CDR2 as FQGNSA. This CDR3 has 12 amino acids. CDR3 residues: CASSPSKAEAFF. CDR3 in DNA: TGTGCCAGCAGCCCCTCGAAGGCTGAAGCTTTCTTT. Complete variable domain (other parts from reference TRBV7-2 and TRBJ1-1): GAGVSQSPSNKVTEKGKDVELRCDPISGHTALYWYRQSLGQGLEFLIYFQGNSAPDKSGLPSDRFSAERTGGSVSTLTIQRTQQEDSAVYLCASSPSKAEAFFGQGTRLTVV.

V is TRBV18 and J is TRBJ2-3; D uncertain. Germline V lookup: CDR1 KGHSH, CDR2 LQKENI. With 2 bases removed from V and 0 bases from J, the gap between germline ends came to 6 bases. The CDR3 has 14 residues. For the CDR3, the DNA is TGTGCCAGCTCACCAGGGGTCAGCACAGATACGCAGTATTTT. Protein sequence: CASSPGVSTDTQYF.

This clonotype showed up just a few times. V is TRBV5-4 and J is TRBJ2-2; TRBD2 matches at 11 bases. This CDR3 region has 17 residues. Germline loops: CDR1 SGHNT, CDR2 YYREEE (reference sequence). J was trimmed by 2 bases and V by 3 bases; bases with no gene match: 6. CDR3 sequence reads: CASSSRTSGPNTGELFF. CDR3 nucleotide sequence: TGTGCCAGCAGCTCCCGGACTAGCGGGCCTAACACCGGGGAGCTGTTTTTT.

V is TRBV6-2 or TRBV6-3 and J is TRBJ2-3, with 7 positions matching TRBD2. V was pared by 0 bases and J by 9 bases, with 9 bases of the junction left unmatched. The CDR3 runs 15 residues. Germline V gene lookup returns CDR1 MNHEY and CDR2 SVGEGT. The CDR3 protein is CASSYSERDLETQYF. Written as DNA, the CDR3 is TGTGCCAGCAGTTACTCCGAGCGGGATCTAGAAACGCAGTATTTT.

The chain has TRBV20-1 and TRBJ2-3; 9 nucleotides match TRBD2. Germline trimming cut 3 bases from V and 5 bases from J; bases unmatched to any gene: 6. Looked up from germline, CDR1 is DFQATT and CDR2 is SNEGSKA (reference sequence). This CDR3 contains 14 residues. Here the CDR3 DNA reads TGCAGTGCTAGCTACGGCGGGAGGGGAGATACGCAGTATTTT. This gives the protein CSASYGGRGDTQYF.